The 4 T cell receptor beta chains given below trace back to one sample, sequenced in a study of blood T cell repertoires in COVID-19. Produced via immunoSEQ multiplex PCR; TCRdb's table is partial and in-frame only. This table has fewer than 200,000 clones, roughly 87% appearing once. Sequenced material: peripheral blood. These receptors came from a woman in her fifties or sixties with acute or convalescent COVID-19.

This chain links TRBV18 with TRBJ2-7, with 8 nucleotides matching TRBD1. CDR3 size: 14 residues. Unmatched junction bases numbered 12, after V lost 8 bases and J lost 6 bases. CDR1 and CDR2 (germline): KGHSH, LQKENI. CDR3 amino acids: CASTDLDRASEQYF. In DNA, the CDR3 is TGTGCCAGCACGGACCTGGACAGGGCTAGCGAGCAGTACTTC.

This clone was recorded once. The chain recombines TRBV7-2 with TRBJ2-7, with D uncertain. The ends were cut back, 4 bases at V and 6 bases at J, with 10 bases in the middle. The CDR3 loop spans 12 amino acids. Germline V CDR1 and CDR2: SGHTA, FQGNSA. The chain's CDR3 is CASSYLLGEQYF. The CDR3 DNA reads as TGTGCCAGCAGCTATCTTCTAGGCGAGCAGTACTTC.

The chain carries TRBV6-5 and TRBJ2-7; no firm D call. Trimming cost V 7 bases and J 2 bases, with 15 bases left between them. Germline CDR1 is MNHEY and CDR2 is SVGAGI. The CDR3 is 14 residues long. CDR3: CASTSPGGTYEQYF. The CDR3 DNA reads TGTGCCAGCACCTCCCCCGGCGGCACCTACGAGCAGTACTTC.

The chain uses TRBV12-3 or TRBV12-4 and TRBJ2-5; D uncertain. CDR3 length: 12 amino acids. V was pared by 2 bases and J by 4 bases, with 5 bases between. Here the CDR3 DNA reads TGTGCCAGCAGTTTATCCCTAGAGACCCAGTACTTC. Its translation: CASSLSLETQYF.